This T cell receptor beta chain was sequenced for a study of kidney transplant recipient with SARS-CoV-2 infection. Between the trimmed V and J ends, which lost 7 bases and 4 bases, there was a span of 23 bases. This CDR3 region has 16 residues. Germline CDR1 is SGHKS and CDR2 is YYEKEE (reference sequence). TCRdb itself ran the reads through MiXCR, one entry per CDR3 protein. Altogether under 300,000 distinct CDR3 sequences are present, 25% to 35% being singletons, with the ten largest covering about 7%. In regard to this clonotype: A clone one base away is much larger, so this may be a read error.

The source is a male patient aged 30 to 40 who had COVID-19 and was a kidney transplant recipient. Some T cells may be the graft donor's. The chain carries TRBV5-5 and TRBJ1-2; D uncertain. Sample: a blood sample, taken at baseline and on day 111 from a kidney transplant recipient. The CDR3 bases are TGTGCCAGCGCTCATTATGTCTCGCGAAGGACCTATGGCTACACCTTC. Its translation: CASAHYVSRRTYGYTF.